These T cell receptor beta chains were read from a single sample in a study of blood T cells in healthy people across ages. TCRdb re-analysed the 5' RACE reads in MiXCR, keeping a single row per CDR3 protein. Seen here are approximately 800,000 distinct CDR3 sequences, 30% to 45% observed once, and the top ten hold 10% to 15%. Material for sequencing was blood. The receptors derive from a man between 18 and 35 years old in good health. The CDR3 runs from the conserved cysteine through the conserved F or W. D genes are given only for firm matches. Size is omitted from some rows. Given values are once, few, many or a class for expanded clones.

size	J	V	D	CDR3	DNA
NA	TRBJ1-1	TRBV12-3/TRBV12-4	NA	CASSQGSYGRAFF	TGTGCCAGCTCCCAGGGGAGTTACGGCCGGGCTTTCTTT
NA	TRBJ1-1	TRBV12-3/TRBV12-4	NA	CASSFQHEAFF	TGTGCCAGCAGTTTCCAGCATGAAGCTTTCTTT
many	TRBJ2-1	TRBV6-6	NA	CASSPEGGEDNEQFF	TGTGCCAGCAGCCCAGAGGGTGGCGAGGACAATGAGCAGTTCTTC
NA	TRBJ2-3	TRBV20-1	TRBD2	CSHWTAGGSTDTQYF	TGCAGTCATTGGACAGCGGGGGGCAGCACAGATACGCAGTATTTT
NA	TRBJ2-1	TRBV7-2	TRBD2	CASSVLKLADKFF	TGTGCCAGCAGCGTGCTGAAACTAGCGGACAAGTTCTTC
many	TRBJ2-7	TRBV7-2	NA	CASSLIPGDYEQYF	TGTGCCAGCAGCTTAATCCCAGGGGACTACGAGCAGTACTTC
NA	TRBJ2-7	TRBV10-3	NA	CAISEGPGVDYEQYF	TGTGCCATCAGTGAAGGACCGGGAGTTGACTACGAGCAGTACTTC
few	TRBJ1-5	TRBV12-3/TRBV12-4	NA	CASSPPTRSGNQPQHF	TGTGCCAGCAGTCCCCCCACGAGGTCGGGCAATCAGCCCCAGCATTTT
NA	TRBJ2-7	TRBV6-1	NA	CASNRRGDFDEQYF	TGTGCCAGCAACCGCAGGGGGGATTTCGACGAGCAGTACTTC
few	TRBJ2-3	TRBV6-5	NA	CASSEGRRDTQYF	TGTGCCAGCAGCGAGGGACGGAGAGATACGCAGTATTTT
few	TRBJ1-1	TRBV20-1	TRBD1	CSALSGTGVDTEAFF	TGCAGTGCGCTATCCGGGACAGGGGTGGACACTGAAGCTTTCTTT
NA	TRBJ2-7	TRBV21-1	NA	CASSKALSLARSSYEQYF	TGTGCCAGCAGCAAAGCGCTGAGTCTAGCGCGAAGCTCCTACGAGCAGTACTTC
NA	TRBJ2-1	TRBV10-3	TRBD1	CAILRDRGNEQFF	TGTGCCATATTAAGGGACAGGGGCAATGAGCAGTTCTTC
once	TRBJ1-2	TRBV30	NA	CAWSVVAKGGYTF	TGTGCCTGGAGTGTAGTGGCCAAAGGTGGCTACACCTTC
few	TRBJ2-3	TRBV9	TRBD2	CASSVASGGPTDTQYF	TGTGCCAGCAGCGTGGCTAGCGGGGGTCCCACAGATACGCAGTATTTT
NA	TRBJ2-1	TRBV7-3	TRBD2	CASSRDYQYNEQFF	TGTGCCAGCAGCCGGGACTATCAATACAATGAGCAGTTCTTC
NA	TRBJ1-4	TRBV6-6	NA	CASSYTGTTNEKLFF	TGTGCCAGCAGCTACACCGGGACAACTAATGAAAAACTGTTTTTT
NA	TRBJ2-1	TRBV4-2	TRBD1	CASSLTGTGGYNEQFF	TGTGCCAGCAGTCTGACCGGGACAGGGGGCTACAATGAGCAGTTCTTC
many	TRBJ2-3	TRBV3-1	NA	CASSQAPHATQYF	TGTGCCAGCAGCCAAGCCCCTCATGCTACGCAGTATTTT
few	TRBJ1-1	TRBV19	TRBD1	CASRPGGTPEAFF	TGTGCCAGTAGACCAGGGGGAACGCCTGAAGCTTTCTTT
many	TRBJ2-7	TRBV29-1	TRBD1	CSARTGLNEQYF	TGCAGCGCACGGACAGGGCTCAACGAGCAGTACTTC
once	TRBJ2-1	TRBV5-1	TRBD2	CASSLSDTGRGEQFF	TGCGCCAGCAGCTTATCCGACACTGGGAGGGGTGAGCAGTTCTTC
once	TRBJ2-7	TRBV7-2	NA	CASSASGVSYEQYF	TGTGCCAGCAGCGCATCGGGGGTTTCCTACGAGCAGTACTTC
NA	TRBJ2-5	TRBV5-1	NA	CASSFNRQQETQYF	TGCGCCAGCAGCTTTAACCGTCAACAAGAGACCCAGTACTTC
NA	TRBJ1-2	TRBV30	NA	CAWSRVDSNYGYTF	TGTGCCTGGAGTCGCGTAGATTCAAACTATGGCTACACCTTC
few	TRBJ2-2	TRBV28	NA	CASSRHSNTGELFF	TGTGCCAGCAGTCGTCACTCGAACACCGGGGAGCTGTTTTTT